This T cell receptor beta chain emerged from a study of regulatory T cells in long-lasting Graves disease. Study findings and constraints: Persistent Graves' cases showed lower TCR diversity than newly diagnosed cases. When disease was persistent, TRBV28, TRBJ1-2 and TRBJ2-5 were the favored segments. Comparison showed that persistent patients shared more public clonotypes (about 2,800) than new patients (966).

In building TCR beta libraries, iRepertoire HTBI primers were used together with Arm-PCR of CDR3 regions. TCRdb itself ran the multiplex PCR reads through MiXCR, one entry per CDR3 protein. Of a few hundred thousand distinct CDR3 sequences detected, 23% appear once; the ten largest clones hold roughly 26%. In the case of this clonotype: What it binds is not known.

This sample's time point: persistent/refractory GD, antithyroid drugs over 5 years with positive TRAb. Extracted PBMC RNA gave rise to the TCR library. Trimming stripped 5 bases from V and 7 bases from J, with 18 bases between. CDR3 length equals 14 residues. Germline V lookup: CDR1 LGHDT, CDR2 YNNKEL (reference sequence). The specimen was peripheral blood mononuclear cells (PBMCs), collected when the disease was refractory, from a patient treated with antithyroid drugs. The chain has TRBV3-1 and TRBJ2-7; D might be TRBD1 (6 bases). This TCR was sampled from a female donor with Graves disease. The CDR3 loop reads CASSSSYRDQEQYF. CDR3 DNA: TGTGCCAGCAGCAGTTCTTACAGGGACCAAGAGCAGTACTTC.